This T cell receptor (beta chain) derives from a study of T-cell memory formation after mild COVID-19. For the study at large: TCR clusters were largely donor specific.

Researchers used 5'RACE with constant-segment primers to make TCR alpha and TCR beta cDNA libraries that carry sample barcodes and UMIs. Each CDR3 protein gets one entry after TCRdb re-called the 5' RACE reads with MiXCR. Counted here are about 180,000 distinct CDR3 sequences, 18% occurring once; the ten biggest clones make up roughly 3.9%. The CDR3 loop spans 11 amino acids. CDR1 DFQATT and CDR2 SNEGSKA come from the germline V gene (reference sequence). The sample taken for sequencing was PBMCs or a T cell subset sorted from them (not recorded which). This TCR came from a young man who had mild COVID-19 (a few samples of this study predate the infection). Cell type and time point are not known. This chain joins TRBV20-1 and TRBJ2-5, with 7 bases aligning to TRBD1. The CDR3 coding sequence is TGCAGCCCTGACAGGGAAGAGACCCAGTACTTC. It codes for CSPDREETQYF.